This T cell receptor (beta chain) derives from a study of CD8+ T cells in alopecia areata. As for the study in general: Percent of scalp involved defined treated patients' severity scores.

Sequencing used cDNA as its template, made by extracting RNA and reverse transcribing it. Libraries were prepared by immunoSEQ multiplex PCR; TCRdb keeps only in-frame clonotypes and omits some of them. The sample includes about 200,000 clones, 64% of them seen just once. Trimming stripped 3 bases from V and 3 bases from J, with 10 bases between. Germline V gene lookup returns CDR1 LGHNA and CDR2 YSLEER. The length of the CDR3 is 14 residues. Remarks on this clone: Its matching antigen is unknown. Other DNA variants within this sample encode the same CDR3.

Indicated treatment: oral pan-JAK inhibitor, 5-10 mg twice daily. Findings of the study overall: For patients receiving tofacitinib, scalp clonality and expanded CD8+ clones among the top 100 significantly decreased.

J is TRBJ2-3 and V is TRBV4-3; D may correspond to TRBD1 or TRBD2 (5 bases each). The TCR sequence derives from a human donor with alopecia areata. The specimen was CD4+ T cells sorted from blood, collected around week 47, from a patient treated with tofacitinib. CDR3 region: CASSQGTGTDTQYF. CDR3 DNA sequence: TGCGCCAGCAGCCAGGGGACCGGGACAGATACGCAGTATTTT.